Below are 27 T cell receptor beta chains sequenced from a single sample in a study of T cells expressing NK-cell markers. TCRdb reprocessed the 5' RACE reads, with one entry per CDR3 protein and no DNA. The sample's table shows some 600,000 distinct CDR3 sequences. Sequencing was performed on blood T cells: a sorted CD56 or NKG2C T cell subset, CD4+ or CD8+ T cells, or bulk PBMC T cells (not recorded which). These receptors were collected from a young man in good health.

The gene calls are TRBV7-9 and TRBJ2-5; the D call of TRBD1 rests on TCRdb alone, since no DNA is present to check it. The germline CDR1 and CDR2 sequences are SEHNR and FQNEAQ (reference sequence). This CDR3 comprises 16 residues. This chain's CDR3 is CASSYRLGGSGETQYF.

The chain employs TRBV5-1 and TRBJ2-1; the TRBD2 assignment by TCRdb is unverifiable without DNA. This CDR3 is 13 amino acids long. Per germline, CDR1 SGHRS and CDR2 YFSETQ. The CDR3 region is CASSASGSTEQFF.

The V call is TRBV7-8, the J call TRBJ2-7; TCRdb lists TRBD1, though no DNA is available to test this call. In germline, CDR1 is SGHVS, CDR2 FQNEAQ. The CDR3 length is 14 residues. This CDR3 reads CASSRGRTDEEQYF.

This chain links TRBV28 with TRBJ2-5; TCRdb gives TRBD2 as the D gene, but with no DNA this cannot be confirmed. The CDR3 is 16 amino acids. In germline, CDR1 is MDHEN, CDR2 SYDVKM. This CDR3 reads CASSLWLAGEVETQYF. Full variable domain (remainder filled in from reference TRBV28 and TRBJ2-5): DVKVTQSSRYLVKRTGEKVFLECVQDMDHENMFWYRQDPGLGLRLIYFSYDVKMKEKGDIPEGYSVSREKKERFSLILESASTNQTSMYLCASSLWLAGEVETQYFGPGTRLLVL.

The J gene is TRBJ2-7, the V gene TRBV5-6; TCRdb calls TRBD1, which cannot be checked without DNA. CDR1 and CDR2 from the germline V gene are SGHDT and YYEEEE. The CDR3 is 14 amino acids. The CDR3: CASSPREKAYEQYF.

CDR3 sequence reads: CASSRGQINTGELFF. The rearrangement joins TRBV18 to TRBJ2-2; absent DNA, TCRdb's TRBD1 call cannot be checked. This CDR3 has 15 residues. Germline values: CDR1 KGHSH, CDR2 LQKENI.

This chain links TRBV12-5 with TRBJ2-1; the D call of TRBD1 rests on TCRdb alone, since no DNA is present to check it. Germline CDR1 LGHNT, CDR2 FRNRAP. The CDR3 sequence is 15 residues long. CDR3: CASGPLDREEMEQFF.

The genes are TRBV27 and TRBJ1-2; TCRdb outputs TRBD1, but without DNA this stays unchecked. The CDR3 covers 12 residues. Germline V gives CDR1 MNHEY, CDR2 SMNVEV (reference sequence). The CDR3: CASTGTGGTYTF.

V is TRBV4-1 and J is TRBJ2-1; there is no DNA to check the TCRdb D call of TRBD2. Germline V gene sequence: CDR1 MGHRA, CDR2 YSYEKL. The CDR3 extends over 15 amino acids. CDR3 sequence: CASSPPGLDYNEQFF.

The chain joins TRBV29-1 to TRBJ2-6. Germline CDR1 reads SQVTM; CDR2 reads ANQGSEA. The CDR3 is made up of 15 amino acids. The CDR3 sequence is CSVATLSSGANVLTF.

The chain uses TRBV3-1 and TRBJ2-3; the TCRdb call, TRBD2, lacks DNA for checking. The germline V gene has CDR1 LGHDT and CDR2 YNNKEL (reference sequence). The CDR3 sequence is 12 residues long. This CDR3 is CASSHAEGRQYF.

J is TRBJ2-5 and V is TRBV12-2; absent DNA, TCRdb's TRBD1 call cannot be checked. TRBV12-2 is designated a pseudogene. The CDR3 is 16 amino acids. CDR3 residues: CASRLPGTGSQETQYF.

The chain employs TRBV7-2 and TRBJ1-1; absent DNA, TCRdb's TRBD1 call cannot be checked. The CDR3 runs to 17 residues. The germline gives CDR1 SGHTA, CDR2 FQGNSA. The CDR3 sequence is CASSFRLTGALNTEAFF.

The chain is built from TRBV12-3 or TRBV12-4 and TRBJ1-6. The CDR3 contains 13 residues. Here the CDR3 reads CASLFTGLSPLHF.

The chain joins TRBV4-2 to TRBJ2-7; TCRdb reports TRBD2, a call that lacks DNA to check it against. Germline-derived CDR1 and CDR2 are LGHNA and YNFKEQ. The CDR3 extends over 16 amino acids. The CDR3: CASSQDTAVVSQEQYF.

The chain recombines TRBV6-1 with TRBJ1-6; checking the TCRdb D call of TRBD1 is not possible without DNA. CDR3 length equals 15 residues. The germline CDR1 and CDR2 sequences are MNHNS and SASEGT. This CDR3 reads CASSGGGTVRTPLHF.

The chain joins TRBV15 to TRBJ2-3; TCRdb calls TRBD1, which cannot be checked without DNA. Germline V gives CDR1 LNHNV, CDR2 YYDKDF (reference sequence). This CDR3 contains 15 residues. The CDR3: CATGVPRASTDTQYF. The complete variable domain, with remaining parts taken from reference TRBV15 and TRBJ2-3, reads DAMVIQNPRYQVTQFGKPVTLSCSQTLNHNVMYWYQQKSSQAPKLLFHYYDKDFNNEADTPDNFQSRRPNTSFCFLDIRSPGLGDTAMYLCATGVPRASTDTQYFGPGTRLTVL.

This rearrangement joins TRBV7-8 to TRBJ2-6; TCRdb's D call, TRBD1, is unchecked because there is no DNA. Germline V gene lookup returns CDR1 SGHVS and CDR2 FQNEAQ. The CDR3 sequence is 16 residues long. Here the CDR3 reads CASSSDSNSGANVLTF.

This chain connects TRBV7-9 to TRBJ2-1; there is no DNA to check the TCRdb D call of TRBD2. The CDR3 runs to 13 residues. CDR1 and CDR2 from the germline V gene are SEHNR and FQNEAQ (reference sequence). The CDR3 loop reads CASRPQGPNEQFF.

J is TRBJ1-3 and V is TRBV12-3 or TRBV12-4; TCRdb reports TRBD1, a call that lacks DNA to check it against. This CDR3 is 13 amino acids long. CDR3 in amino acids: CASSLDRAHTIYF.

This rearrangement joins TRBV3-1 to TRBJ2-1; TCRdb lists TRBD2, though no DNA is available to test this call. The CDR3 sequence is 16 residues long. Germline values: CDR1 LGHDT, CDR2 YNNKEL (reference sequence). CDR3 in amino acids: CASSQDRADSYNEQFF.

The genes are TRBV5-1 and TRBJ2-5. Germline lookup yields CDR1 SGHRS and CDR2 YFSETQ. The CDR3 spans 13 residues. The CDR3 region is CASSQQVQETQYF.

The V call is TRBV6-2 or TRBV6-3, the J call TRBJ2-3. This CDR3 has 15 amino acids. Germline V gives CDR1 MNHEY, CDR2 SVGEGT. The CDR3 here is CASRDGRLSTDTQYF.

V is TRBV14 and J is TRBJ2-2; the D gene TCRdb calls, TRBD1, cannot be checked with no DNA. The germline gives CDR1 SGHDN, CDR2 FVKESK. CDR3 length equals 17 residues. The CDR3 region is CASSQVGAGMDTGELFF.

The chain couples TRBV6-1 to TRBJ2-7; TCRdb's D call, TRBD1, is unchecked because there is no DNA. Germline V CDR1 and CDR2: MNHNS, SASEGT. The CDR3 has 13 residues. CDR3 sequence: CASSKPTGGEQYF.

The gene calls are TRBV4-1 and TRBJ2-1; TCRdb's assignment of TRBD2 cannot be checked, as there is no DNA. CDR3 length: 12 residues. Germline loops: CDR1 MGHRA, CDR2 YSYEKL. CDR3 sequence reads: CASSQSPGEQFF.

This sequence joins TRBV5-1 and TRBJ2-3. Germline assignment: CDR1 SGHRS and CDR2 YFSETQ. This CDR3 has 14 residues. CDR3 residues: CASSAGSSIDTQYF. Full variable domain (rest looked up from reference TRBV5-1 and TRBJ2-3): KAGVTQTPRYLIKTRGQQVTLSCSPISGHRSVSWYQQTPGQGLQFLFEYFSETQRNKGNFPGRFSGRQFSNSRSEMNVSTLELGDSALYLCASSAGSSIDTQYFGPGTRLTVL.